This T cell receptor (beta chain) was observed in a study of blood T cell repertoires in COVID-19. The wider study: COVID-19 samples from acute and convalescent phases originated in the United States, Italy and Spain.

How the authors handled the data: Reference gene primer amplification gave estimated nucleated cell counts. Profiled with immunoSEQ multiplex PCR; TCRdb holds only in-frame clones, not every one. That table supplies the V and J calls and clone size; D and trimming were determined from the DNA. This sample has around 240,000 clones, with about 89% found just once. Across about two dozen US areas, participants ranged in age from about 18 to 89 years. Allocation to cohorts depended on clinical history reported by the participants. The table lists this clone with a count of one. The sequence was obtained from a human donor in a cohort exposed to, infected with or recovered from COVID-19 (not recorded which). The donor label of this sample is uncertain. Material: PBMCs or T cells enriched from blood (not recorded which).

CDR3 loop: CATSRESGGPSYNEQFF. In DNA form, the CDR3 reads TGTGCCACCAGCAGAGAAAGCGGGGGACCGTCCTACAATGAGCAGTTCTTC. The chain links TRBV15 to TRBJ2-1; 8 nucleotides align to TRBD2. The V gene end was trimmed by 0 bases and the J gene end by 1 base; junction bases not matched to a gene: 5. The CDR3 totals 17 residues. CDR1 is LNHNV, CDR2 YYDKDF, per germline (reference sequence).